A single sample gave rise to the 3 T cell receptor beta chains below, sequenced in a study of blood T cell repertoires in COVID-19. Data came from immunoSEQ multiplex PCR; TCRdb stores just in-frame clones and leaves some out. Found here are about 200,000 clones, roughly nine tenths of them singletons; the top ten hold roughly 6%. Sequencing was carried out using peripheral blood. All receptors come from a man in his sixties who had recovered from COVID-19.

The chain uses TRBV18 and TRBJ2-6; perhaps TRBD1 as D (5 bases). The V end lost 2 bases, the J end lost 2 bases, and 7 bases lay between the germline ends. Germline CDR1 reads KGHSH; CDR2 reads LQKENI. The CDR3 runs to 15 residues. The CDR3 DNA is TGTGCCAGCTCACCAGCAGGGACTGGGGCCAACGTCCTGACTTTC. Translated: CASSPAGTGANVLTF.

The chain employs TRBV5-4 and TRBJ1-2; 9 bases agree with TRBD1. CDR3 size: 16 residues. The V and J ends lost 4 bases and 2 bases, in that order; junction bases with no gene match: 9. The germline V gene has CDR1 SGHNT and CDR2 YYREEE (reference sequence). CDR3: CASSQVSGTGNYGYTF. The CDR3 DNA sequence: TGTGCCAGCAGCCAGGTTTCCGGGACAGGGAACTATGGCTACACCTTC.

The V gene is TRBV2, the J gene TRBJ2-3, with D possibly matching TRBD1 (5 bases). CDR1 and CDR2 (germline): SNHLY, FYNNEI. CDR3 length: 12 residues. V shed 7 bases and J shed 1 base, with 6 bases lying between them. The CDR3 is CASKGGTDTQYF. The DNA of the CDR3 is TGTGCCAGCAAAGGGGGCACAGATACGCAGTATTTT.